The 12 T cell receptor beta chains in this list originate from one sample, sequenced in a study of blood T cells in healthy people across ages (dated by TCRdb to 2014 to 2015). The method was 5' RACE. The sequencer listed for this sample is Illumina HiSeq 2500. A second PCR of about 6 to 11 cycles was run with a J-beta primer mix and a sample-barcoded 5' primer. The public reads were run again by TCRdb, first through fastp at Q25 and then through MiXCR, and only productive beta chains were kept. Entries that share a CDR3 protein sequence are merged under the most common genes and DNA. Counted in this sample were some 940,000 distinct CDR3 sequences; 25% to 35% of them appeared once. The ten largest clones represent roughly 10% of the sample. This sample was shared with a second study, whose subject was T cells of mothers and their children.

Sequenced sample: blood. The receptors shown here come from a woman in her thirties or forties in good health.

This clonotype was seen repeatedly, ten times or more. This chain joins TRBV7-6 and TRBJ2-7; D is perhaps TRBD1 or TRBD2 (5 bases each). There are 17 residues in the CDR3. Germline V gives CDR1 SGHVS, CDR2 FNYEAQ. Between the trimmed V and J ends, which lost 5 bases and 1 base, there was a span of 21 bases. The CDR3, as DNA: TGTGCCAGCAGCCGGGTATGGGGACCGAGTACTTCCTACGAGCAGTACTTC. This encodes CASSRVWGPSTSYEQYF.

This clonotype was seen only a few times. The gene calls are TRBV6-2 or TRBV6-3 and TRBJ2-1, with 9 bases identical to TRBD2. The CDR3 covers 15 residues. The germline V gene encodes CDR1 MNHEY and CDR2 SVGEGT. J gave up 3 bases and V 8 bases, and 8 bases lay outside the gene matches. The CDR3 protein is CASWGTSSIYNEQFF. DNA for the CDR3: TGTGCCAGCTGGGGGACTAGCAGCATCTACAATGAGCAGTTCTTC.

This clonotype was seen more than once but under ten times. This sequence joins TRBV7-3 and TRBJ1-4; D possibly corresponds to TRBD1 (5 bases). Per the germline V gene, CDR1 is SGHTA and CDR2 is FQGTGA. V lost 0 bases to trimming and J lost 8 bases, with 22 bases between them. The CDR3 runs to 18 residues. CDR3 DNA: TGTGCCAGCAGCTTAACGAGGGGTATGTCAGGGACCACCGAAAAACTGTTTTTT. Amino acid sequence: CASSLTRGMSGTTEKLFF.

This clonotype turned up a few times. The rearrangement joins TRBV6-5 to TRBJ1-6; TRBD1 agrees at 7 bases. The CDR3 loop spans 16 amino acids. In germline, CDR1 is MNHEY, CDR2 SVGAGI. V lost 6 bases and J lost 6; bases outside the gene matches: 11. CDR3 amino acids: CASSKSGTAGNSPLHF. DNA for the CDR3: TGTGCCAGCAGCAAATCGGGGACAGCCGGTAATTCACCCCTCCACTTT.

The chain couples TRBV28 to TRBJ1-5; D is possibly TRBD1 (6 bases). The length of the CDR3 is 14 residues. With 4 bases removed from V and 6 bases from J, the gap between germline ends came to 13 bases. CDR1 and CDR2 (germline): MDHEN, SYDVKM. The CDR3 reads CASSYREWGQPQHF. For the CDR3, the DNA is TGTGCCAGCAGTTACAGGGAGTGGGGTCAGCCCCAGCATTTT.

This clonotype was counted at least ten times. The rearrangement links TRBV5-8 to TRBJ2-1; D may be TRBD1 (6 bases). CDR1 and CDR2 from the germline V gene are SGHTS and YDEGEE. The germline V and J ends were trimmed by 3 bases and 2 bases, with 12 bases remaining between them. The CDR3 has 15 amino acids. The CDR3 is CASSSRGSPYNEQFF. The DNA of the CDR3 is TGTGCCAGCAGCTCCAGGGGTTCTCCCTACAATGAGCAGTTCTTC.

This clonotype was detected a few times. The CDR3 nucleotides read TGCAGTGCTAGAATTGGGGGGGCGGATTCTGGGGCCAACGTCCTGACTTTC. Translation gives CSARIGGADSGANVLTF. The chain joins TRBV20-1 to TRBJ2-6; D is possibly TRBD2 (7 bases). With 2 bases removed from V and 1 base from J, the gap between germline ends came to 15 bases. The germline V gene encodes CDR1 DFQATT and CDR2 SNEGSKA (reference sequence). The CDR3 loop spans 17 amino acids.

Remarks on this clonotype: It may be a read error: a sequence one base away is much more abundant. The chain joins TRBV28 to TRBJ2-1; 12 bases match TRBD2. From germline, CDR1 is MDHEN and CDR2 SYDVKM. The CDR3 is made up of 15 amino acids. V trimming: 7 bases; J trimming: 6 bases; junction bases outside the gene matches: 7. CDR3 protein: CASTRRLAGANEQFF. CDR3 DNA sequence: TGTGCCAGCACCAGACGACTAGCGGGGGCCAATGAGCAGTTCTTC.

This clonotype turned up a few times. The chain couples TRBV20-1 to TRBJ2-4; maybe TRBD1 (5 bases). The CDR3 is 16 amino acids. Trimming shortened V by 1 base and J by 2 bases, and 15 bases separated the two germline ends. CDR1 and CDR2 (germline): DFQATT, SNEGSKA (reference sequence). CDR3 in amino acids: CSARVRYRTSKNIQYF. CDR3 sequence (DNA): TGCAGTGCTAGAGTGAGATACAGGACCTCCAAAAACATTCAGTACTTC.

This clonotype was counted ten times or more. The rearrangement joins TRBV29-1 to TRBJ1-1; 7 bases are a match to TRBD1. CDR1 and CDR2 (germline): SQVTM, ANQGSEA. V was pared by 3 bases and J by 1 base, with 2 bases of the junction left unmatched. CDR3 length: 13 amino acids. The CDR3: CSVDGTENTEAFF. The CDR3 DNA reads TGCAGCGTTGACGGGACAGAGAACACTGAAGCTTTCTTT.

For this clonotype: Being one base from a much bigger clone, this may be a read error. As DNA, the CDR3 is TGCAGTTCAGGGACCCGTGGATCCTACGAGCAGTACTTC. Translation gives CSSGTRGSYEQYF. This chain joins TRBV20-1 and TRBJ2-7; perhaps D is TRBD1 or TRBD2 (5 bases each). Trimming removed 8 bases at V and 1 base at J, with 15 bases between. The CDR3 sequence is 13 residues long. The V gene's germline CDR1 is DFQATT and CDR2 SNEGSKA (reference sequence).

Comments on this clonotype: This sequence may be a read error, since a much larger clone differs from it by one base. The chain joins TRBV7-2 to TRBJ2-7; 9 positions agree with TRBD2. V gave up 1 base and J gave up 10 bases; unmatched junction bases: 20. The CDR3 consists of 18 residues. Germline CDR1 is SGHTA and CDR2 is FQGNSA. DNA for the CDR3: TGTGCCAGCAGCTTAGTCCCATTGAGCGGGGGGTTTAAGGAGATCCAGTACTTC. This translates into CASSLVPLSGGFKEIQYF.